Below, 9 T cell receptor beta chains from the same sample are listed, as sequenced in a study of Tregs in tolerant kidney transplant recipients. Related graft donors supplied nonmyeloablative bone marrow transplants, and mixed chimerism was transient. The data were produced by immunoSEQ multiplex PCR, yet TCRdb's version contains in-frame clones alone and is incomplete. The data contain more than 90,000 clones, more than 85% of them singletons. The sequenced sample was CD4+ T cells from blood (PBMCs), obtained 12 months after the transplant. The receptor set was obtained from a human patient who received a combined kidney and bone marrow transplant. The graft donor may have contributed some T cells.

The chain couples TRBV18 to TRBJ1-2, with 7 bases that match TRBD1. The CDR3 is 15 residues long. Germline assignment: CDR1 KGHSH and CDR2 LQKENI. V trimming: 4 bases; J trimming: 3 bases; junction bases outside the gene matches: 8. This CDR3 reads CASSQRDRSYYGYTF. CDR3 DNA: TGTGCCAGCTCACAAAGGGACAGAAGCTACTATGGCTACACCTTC.

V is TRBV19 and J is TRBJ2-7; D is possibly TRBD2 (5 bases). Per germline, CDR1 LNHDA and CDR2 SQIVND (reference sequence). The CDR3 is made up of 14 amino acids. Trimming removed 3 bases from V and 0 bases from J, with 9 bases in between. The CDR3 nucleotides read TGTGCCAGTAGTATCTCCGGGAACTCCTACGAGCAGTACTTC. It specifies CASSISGNSYEQYF.

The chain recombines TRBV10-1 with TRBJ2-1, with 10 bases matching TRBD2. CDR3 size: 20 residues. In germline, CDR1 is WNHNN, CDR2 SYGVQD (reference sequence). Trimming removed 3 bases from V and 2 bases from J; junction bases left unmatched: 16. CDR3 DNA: TGCGCCAGCAGTGAACCACTAGCGGGGCCGAGAAATACTACCTACAATGAGCAGTTCTTC. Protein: CASSEPLAGPRNTTYNEQFF.

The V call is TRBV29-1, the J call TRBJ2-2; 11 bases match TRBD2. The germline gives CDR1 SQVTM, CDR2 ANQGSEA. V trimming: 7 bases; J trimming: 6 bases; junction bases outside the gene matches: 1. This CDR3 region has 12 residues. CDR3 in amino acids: CSGSGGAGELFF. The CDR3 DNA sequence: TGCAGCGGTAGCGGGGGGGCCGGGGAGCTGTTTTTT.

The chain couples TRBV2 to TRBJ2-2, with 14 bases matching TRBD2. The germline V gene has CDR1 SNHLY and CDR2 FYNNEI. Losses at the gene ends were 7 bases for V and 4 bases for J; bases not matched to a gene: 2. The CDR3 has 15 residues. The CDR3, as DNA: TGTGCCAGCACTGGACTAGCGGGGGGCACCGGGGAGCTGTTTTTT. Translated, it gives CASTGLAGGTGELFF. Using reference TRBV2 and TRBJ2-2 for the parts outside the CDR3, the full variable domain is EPEVTQTPSHQVTQMGQEVILRCVPISNHLYFYWYRQILGQKVEFLVSFYNNEISEKSEIFDDQFSVERPDGSNFTLKIRSTKLEDSAMYFCASTGLAGGTGELFFGEGSRLTVL.

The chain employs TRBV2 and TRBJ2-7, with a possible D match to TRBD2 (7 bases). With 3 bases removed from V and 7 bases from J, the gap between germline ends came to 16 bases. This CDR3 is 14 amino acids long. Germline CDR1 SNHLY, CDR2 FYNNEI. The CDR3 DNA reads TGTGCCAGCAGTGACCCCCGGGGGGCTCGGGAGCAGTACTTC. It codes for CASSDPRGAREQYF.

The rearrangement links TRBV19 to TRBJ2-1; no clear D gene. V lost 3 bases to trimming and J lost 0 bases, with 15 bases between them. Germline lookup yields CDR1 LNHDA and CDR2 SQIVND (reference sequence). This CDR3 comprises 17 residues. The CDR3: CASSISGLENSYNEQFF. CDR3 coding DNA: TGTGCCAGTAGTATTTCTGGCCTGGAGAACTCCTACAATGAGCAGTTCTTC.

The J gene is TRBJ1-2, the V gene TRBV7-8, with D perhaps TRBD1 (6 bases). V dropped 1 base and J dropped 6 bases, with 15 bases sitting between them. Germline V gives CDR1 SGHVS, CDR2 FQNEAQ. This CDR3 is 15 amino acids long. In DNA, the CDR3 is TGTGCCAGCAGCTTAGGAGGGGGAAGCCCGCATGGCTACACCTTC. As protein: CASSLGGGSPHGYTF.

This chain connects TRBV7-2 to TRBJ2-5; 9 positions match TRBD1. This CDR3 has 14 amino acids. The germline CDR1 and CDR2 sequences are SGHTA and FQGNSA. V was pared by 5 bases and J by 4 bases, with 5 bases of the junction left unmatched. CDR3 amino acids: CASSKDRGSETQYF. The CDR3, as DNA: TGTGCCAGCAGCAAGGACAGGGGTTCAGAGACCCAGTACTTC.